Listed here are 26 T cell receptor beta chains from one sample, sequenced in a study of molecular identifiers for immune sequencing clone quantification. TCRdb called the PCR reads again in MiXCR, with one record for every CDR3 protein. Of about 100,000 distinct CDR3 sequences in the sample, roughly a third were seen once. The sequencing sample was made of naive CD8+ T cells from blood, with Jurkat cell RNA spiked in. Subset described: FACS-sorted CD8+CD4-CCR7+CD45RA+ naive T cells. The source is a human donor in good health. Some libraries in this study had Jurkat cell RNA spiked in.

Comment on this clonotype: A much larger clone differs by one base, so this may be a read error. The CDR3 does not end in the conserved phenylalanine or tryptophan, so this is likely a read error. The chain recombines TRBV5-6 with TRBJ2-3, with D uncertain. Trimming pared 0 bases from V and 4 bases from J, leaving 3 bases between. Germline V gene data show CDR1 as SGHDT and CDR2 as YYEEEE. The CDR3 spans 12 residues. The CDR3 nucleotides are TGTGCCAGCAGCTTGGTCCCAGATACGCAGTATTAT. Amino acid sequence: CASSLVPDTQYY.

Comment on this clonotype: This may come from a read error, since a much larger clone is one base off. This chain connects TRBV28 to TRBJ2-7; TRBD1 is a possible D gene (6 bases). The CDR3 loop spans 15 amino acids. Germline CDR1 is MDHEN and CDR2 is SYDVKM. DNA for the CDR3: TGTGCCAGCAGTTCCATCCCAGGGGAACCCTACGAGCAGTCCTTC. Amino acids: CASSSIPGEPYEQSF.

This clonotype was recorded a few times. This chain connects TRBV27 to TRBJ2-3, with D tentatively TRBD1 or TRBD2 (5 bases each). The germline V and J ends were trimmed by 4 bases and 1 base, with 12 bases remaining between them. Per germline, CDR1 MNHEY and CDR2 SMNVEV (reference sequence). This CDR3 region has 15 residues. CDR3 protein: CASSWGKGGTDTQYF. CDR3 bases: TGTGCCAGCAGTTGGGGGAAGGGCGGCACAGATACGCAGTATTTT.

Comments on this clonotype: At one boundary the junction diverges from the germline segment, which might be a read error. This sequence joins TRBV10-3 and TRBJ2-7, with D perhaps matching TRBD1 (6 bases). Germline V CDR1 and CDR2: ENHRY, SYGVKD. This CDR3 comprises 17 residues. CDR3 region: CANSERGTGYAWNEQYF. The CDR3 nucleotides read TGTGCCAACAGTGAGAGGGGTACAGGGTATGCGTGGAACGAGCAGTACTTC.

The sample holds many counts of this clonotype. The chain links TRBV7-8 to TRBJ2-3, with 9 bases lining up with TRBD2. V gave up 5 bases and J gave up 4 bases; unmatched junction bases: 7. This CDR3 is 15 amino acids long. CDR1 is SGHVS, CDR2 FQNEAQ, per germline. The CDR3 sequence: CASSPSGMGADTQYF. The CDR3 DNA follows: TGTGCCAGCAGCCCTAGCGGGATGGGCGCAGATACGCAGTATTTT.

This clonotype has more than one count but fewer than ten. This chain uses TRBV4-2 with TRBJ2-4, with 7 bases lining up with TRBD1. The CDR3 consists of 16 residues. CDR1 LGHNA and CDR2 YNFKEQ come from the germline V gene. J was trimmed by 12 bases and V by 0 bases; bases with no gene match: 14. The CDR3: CASSQEGAGGLGNQYF. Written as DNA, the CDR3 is TGTGCCAGCAGCCAAGAAGGGGCAGGGGGTCTAGGCAATCAGTACTTC.

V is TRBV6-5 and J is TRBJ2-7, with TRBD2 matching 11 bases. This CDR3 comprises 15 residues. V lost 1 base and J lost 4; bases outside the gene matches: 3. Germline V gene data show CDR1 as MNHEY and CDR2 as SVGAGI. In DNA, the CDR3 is TGTGCCAGCAGTTACTTCCTAGCGGGGGGATACGAGCAGTACTTC. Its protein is CASSYFLAGGYEQYF.

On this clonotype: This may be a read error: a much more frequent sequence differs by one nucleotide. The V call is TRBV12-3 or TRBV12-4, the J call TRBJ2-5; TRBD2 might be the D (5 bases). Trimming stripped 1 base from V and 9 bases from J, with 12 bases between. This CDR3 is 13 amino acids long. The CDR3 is CASSLGLRAPQYF. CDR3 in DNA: TGTGCCAGCAGTTTAGGACTACGGGCGCCCCAGTACTTC.

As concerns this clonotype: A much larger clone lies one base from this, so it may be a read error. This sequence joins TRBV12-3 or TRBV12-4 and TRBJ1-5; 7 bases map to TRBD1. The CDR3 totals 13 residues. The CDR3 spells CASIQGELQPQQF. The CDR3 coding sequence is TGTGCCAGCATCCAGGGGGAACTTCAGCCCCAGCAATTT.

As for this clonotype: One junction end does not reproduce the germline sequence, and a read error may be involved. This CDR3 reads CASGRYDSPLHF. In nucleotides, the CDR3 is TGTGCCAGCGGACGCTATGATTCACCCCTCCACTTT. This chain connects TRBV27 to TRBJ1-6, with D uncertain. CDR3 length: 12 amino acids. The germline V gene has CDR1 MNHEY and CDR2 SMNVEV (reference sequence).

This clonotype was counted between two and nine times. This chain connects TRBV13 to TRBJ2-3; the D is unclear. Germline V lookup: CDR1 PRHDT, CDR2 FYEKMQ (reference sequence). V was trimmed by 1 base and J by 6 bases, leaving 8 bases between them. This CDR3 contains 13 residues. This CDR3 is CASSLAGWDTQYF. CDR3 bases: TGTGCCAGCAGCTTAGCCGGGTGGGATACGCAGTATTTT.

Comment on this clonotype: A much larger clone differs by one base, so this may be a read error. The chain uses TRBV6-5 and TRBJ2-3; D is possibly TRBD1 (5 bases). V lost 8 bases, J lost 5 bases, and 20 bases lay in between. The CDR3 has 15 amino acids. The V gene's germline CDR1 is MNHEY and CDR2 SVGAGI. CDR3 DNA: TGTGCCAGCCGGTACCTTTCAGGGTTGCTAGATACGCAGTATTTT. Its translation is CASRYLSGLLDTQYF.

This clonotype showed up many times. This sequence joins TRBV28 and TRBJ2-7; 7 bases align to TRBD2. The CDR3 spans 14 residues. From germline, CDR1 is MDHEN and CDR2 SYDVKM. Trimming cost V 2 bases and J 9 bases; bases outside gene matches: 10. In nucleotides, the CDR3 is TGTGCCAGCAGTTTAGAAGCGGGGAGACCCGCGCAGTACTTC. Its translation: CASSLEAGRPAQYF.

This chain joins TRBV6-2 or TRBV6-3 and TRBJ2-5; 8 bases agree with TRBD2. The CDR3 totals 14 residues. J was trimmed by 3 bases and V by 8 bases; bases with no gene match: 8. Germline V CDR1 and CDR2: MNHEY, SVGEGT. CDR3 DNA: TGTGCCAGCGGCGACATACTAGCGGAAGAGACCCAGTACTTC. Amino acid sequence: CASGDILAEETQYF.

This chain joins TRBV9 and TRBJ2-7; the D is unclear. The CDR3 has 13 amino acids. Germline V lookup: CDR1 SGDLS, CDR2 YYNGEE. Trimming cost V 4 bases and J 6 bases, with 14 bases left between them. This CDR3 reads CASSPPDRAEQYF. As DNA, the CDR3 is TGTGCCAGCAGCCCCCCGGACCGAGCCGAGCAGTACTTC.

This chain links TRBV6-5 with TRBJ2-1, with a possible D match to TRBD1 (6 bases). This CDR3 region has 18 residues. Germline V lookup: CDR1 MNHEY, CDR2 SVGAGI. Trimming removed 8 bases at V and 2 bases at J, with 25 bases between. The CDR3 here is CASSLRVSGADAYNEQFF. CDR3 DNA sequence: TGTGCCAGCTCTCTTCGGGTGTCAGGGGCGGATGCCTACAATGAGCAGTTCTTC.

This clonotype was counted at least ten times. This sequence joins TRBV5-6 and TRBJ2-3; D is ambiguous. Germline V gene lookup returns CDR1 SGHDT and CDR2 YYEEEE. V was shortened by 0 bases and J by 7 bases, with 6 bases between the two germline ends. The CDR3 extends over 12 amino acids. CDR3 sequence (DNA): TGTGCCAGCAGCTTGGAAGGATATACGCAGTATTTT. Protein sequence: CASSLEGYTQYF. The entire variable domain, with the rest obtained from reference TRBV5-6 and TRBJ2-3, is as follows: DAGVTQSPTHLIKTRGQQVTLRCSPKSGHDTVSWYQQALGQGPQFIFQYYEEEERQRGNFPDRFSGHQFPNYSSELNVNALLLGDSALYLCASSLEGYTQYFGPGTRLTVL.

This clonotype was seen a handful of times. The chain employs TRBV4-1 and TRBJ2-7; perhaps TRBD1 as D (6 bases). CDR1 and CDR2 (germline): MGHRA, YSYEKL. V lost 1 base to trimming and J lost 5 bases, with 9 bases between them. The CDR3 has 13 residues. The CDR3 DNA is TGCGCCAGCAGCCAAGCAGGGGCCAACGAGCAGTACTTC. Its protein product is CASSQAGANEQYF.

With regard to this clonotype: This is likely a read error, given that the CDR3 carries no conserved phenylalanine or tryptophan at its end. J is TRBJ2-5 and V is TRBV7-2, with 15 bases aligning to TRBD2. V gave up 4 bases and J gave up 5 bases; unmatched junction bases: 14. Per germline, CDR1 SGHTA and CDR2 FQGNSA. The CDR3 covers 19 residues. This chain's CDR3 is CASSSGRTGLAGGEETQYI. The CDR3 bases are TGTGCCAGCAGCTCGGGACGGACGGGACTAGCGGGAGGAGAGGAGACCCAGTACATC.

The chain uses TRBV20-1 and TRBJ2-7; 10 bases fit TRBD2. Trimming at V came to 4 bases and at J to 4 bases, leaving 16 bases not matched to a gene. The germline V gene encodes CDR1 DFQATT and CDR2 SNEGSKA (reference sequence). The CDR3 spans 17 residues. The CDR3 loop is CSATGTDPGLASYEQYF. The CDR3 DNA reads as TGCAGTGCTACAGGGACTGATCCGGGACTAGCGTCATACGAGCAGTACTTC.

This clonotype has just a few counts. The chain's CDR3 is CASSFGKHYEQYF. The CDR3 bases are TGTGCCAGCAGTTTTGGGAAGCACTACGAGCAGTACTTC. This chain uses TRBV27 with TRBJ2-7; D is undetermined. Deletions cut 3 bases from V and 3 bases from J, with 9 bases between. CDR3 length: 13 residues. CDR1 MNHEY and CDR2 SMNVEV come from the germline V gene (reference sequence).

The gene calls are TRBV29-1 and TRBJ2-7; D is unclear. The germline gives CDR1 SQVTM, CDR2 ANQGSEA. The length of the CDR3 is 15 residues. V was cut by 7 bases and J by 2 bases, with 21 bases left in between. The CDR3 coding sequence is TGCAGCGGTTGTCTCCTCAAGATGGGCACCTACGAGCAGTACTTC. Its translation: CSGCLLKMGTYEQYF.

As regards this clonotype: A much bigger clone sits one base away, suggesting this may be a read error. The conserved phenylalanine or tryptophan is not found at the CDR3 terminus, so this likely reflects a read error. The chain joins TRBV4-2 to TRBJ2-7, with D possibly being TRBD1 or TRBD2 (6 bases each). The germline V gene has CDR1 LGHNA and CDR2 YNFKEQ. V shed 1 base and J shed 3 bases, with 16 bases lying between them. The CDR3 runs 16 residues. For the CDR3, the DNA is TGTGCCAGCAGCCAAGGGACAGCCGAGGACTACTACGAGCAGTACTCC. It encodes CASSQGTAEDYYEQYS.

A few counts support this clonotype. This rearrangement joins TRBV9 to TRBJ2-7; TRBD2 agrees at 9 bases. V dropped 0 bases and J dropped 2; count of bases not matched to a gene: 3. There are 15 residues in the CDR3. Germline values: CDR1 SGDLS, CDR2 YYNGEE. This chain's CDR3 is CASSVGLADAYEQYF. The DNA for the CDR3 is TGTGCCAGCAGCGTAGGACTAGCGGACGCCTACGAGCAGTACTTC.

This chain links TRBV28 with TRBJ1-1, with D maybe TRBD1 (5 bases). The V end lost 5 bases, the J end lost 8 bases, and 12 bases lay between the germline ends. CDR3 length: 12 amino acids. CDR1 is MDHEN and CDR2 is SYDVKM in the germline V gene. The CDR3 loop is CASSLRDVEAFF. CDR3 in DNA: TGTGCCAGCAGTCTCCGGGACGTCGAAGCTTTCTTT.

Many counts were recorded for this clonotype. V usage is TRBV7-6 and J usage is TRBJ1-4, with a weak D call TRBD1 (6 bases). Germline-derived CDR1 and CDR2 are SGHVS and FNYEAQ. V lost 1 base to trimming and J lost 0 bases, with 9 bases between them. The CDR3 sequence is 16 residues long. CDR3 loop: CASSLGWTATNEKLFF. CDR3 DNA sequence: TGTGCCAGCAGCTTAGGGTGGACAGCAACTAATGAAAAACTGTTTTTT. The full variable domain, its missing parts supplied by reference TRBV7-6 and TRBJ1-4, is GAGVSQSPRYKVTKRGQDVALRCDPISGHVSLYWYRQALGQGPEFLTYFNYEAQQDKSGLPNDRFSAERPEGSISTLTIQRTEQRDSAMYRCASSLGWTATNEKLFFGSGTQLSVL.